This T cell receptor (beta chain) emerged from a study of T cells in Graves' hyperthyroidism and ophthalmopathy (dated by TCRdb to the late 2010s). In terms of the full investigation: Peripheral blood was collected at initial diagnosis, before any treatment. The 95 to 100 discovery patients were divided at random into training and test sets in a 7:3 ratio. After blood sampling, hyperthyroidism patients were treated with methimazole at a starting dose of 30 mg daily, and ophthalmopathy patients were treated with high-dose intravenous methylprednisolone. TCR Vbeta CDR3 sequencing of roughly 140 peripheral blood samples (under 45 ophthalmopathy, over 70 hyperthyroidism and some 17 progressor patients) is reported in the paper. In several Graves' hyperthyroidism patients, the study also compared T-cell repertoires from thyroid tissue with T-cell repertoires from blood. To identify distinguishing TCR V-J signatures, a discovery cohort of around 98 patients was used, comprising 40 to 45 with Graves' ophthalmopathy and under 60 with stable Graves' hyperthyroidism. Prospective prediction of ophthalmopathy was tested in an independent validation cohort of under 20 hyperthyroidism patients and 17 patients who later progressed to ophthalmopathy. The research as a whole found: In validation, the model predicted progression to ophthalmopathy a median of roughly 6.5 months before onset, with roughly 68% sensitivity and 72.22% specificity. No statistical method was used to fix the sample size in advance, and group allocation was not hidden from the investigators. Blood samples also contained most of the expanded thyroid clonotypes (frequency above 0.001), which suggests that blood repertoires may reflect thyroid immune responses. A 13 V-J signature model separated ophthalmopathy from stable hyperthyroidism, with 87.88% sensitivity and approximately 81% specificity in cross-validation and 80%/75% in testing.

Ophthalmopathy patients had moderately to severely active disease, Clinical Activity Score of at least 3, NOSPECS grade of at least 4, and duration under 3 months. Patients with uncontrolled infections, other autoimmune diseases, pregnancy or lactation were excluded. Diagnoses relied on clinical symptoms, serum thyroxine and TRAb, thyroid ultrasound and orbital computed tomography. Ficoll-Paque density gradient centrifugation was used to isolate PBMCs from 9.5 to 10 ml of fresh peripheral blood. Total RNA was extracted using Trizol reagent, and RNA quality was assessed on an Agilent 2100 Bioanalyzer. This clonotype was detected a few times. Its cognate antigen has yet to be identified. The record has no base qualities; no much larger clone is one base away. CDR1 is given as MNHNS and CDR2 as SASEGT, both from the germline V gene. Its CDR3 holds 15 amino acids, cysteine through phenylalanine. The read is trimmed to its CDR3 DNA, 45 bases read in frame from base 1. Relative to germline, V is missing 9 bases and J is missing 9 bases, with 16 bases of the junction outside any gene match.

TCR beta CDR3 regions were amplified from RNA transcripts. The TCR CDR3 was subjected to a first round of RT-PCR using the HTBI primer set and the Qiagen OneStep RT-PCR kit. The libraries were constructed in a second round of multiplex PCR and then size-selected and purified. Paired-end sequencing of the libraries was performed with 100 bp reads on an Illumina HiSeq2000. In the paper's pipeline: SOAPnuke was used to process the raw data, with reads discarded if the reads contained adapters or uncalled bases, had a mean Phred below 15, or lacked an exact constant-primer or identifier match. High-quality paired reads were merged using COPE v1.2.5, and each unique nucleotide sequence was defined as a clonotype. Clonotypes were aligned to IMGT TRBV, TRBD and TRBJ reference segments using MiTCR v1.1. Analysis was restricted to V-J combinations with a frequency above 0.0001, which covered 99% to 99.2% of repertoires. The TCS score was defined as the ratio of F50 (clonal expansion) to E x V (chaos), calculated using BLOSUM62-based TCRdist between CDR3 peptides within each V-J. Welch's t-statistics and random forest reduced roughly 530 V-J features to some 14, which were used in a naive Bayes classifier (R e1071). In-frame beta chains were kept once TCRdb had trimmed the public reads at Q25 with fastp and called clones with MiXCR. Under each unique CDR3 protein, matching rows form one entry showing the most common genes and DNA. It is TCRdb's table, rather than the study itself, that gives the V and J calls and clone size. This sample is represented by about 640,000 distinct CDR3 sequences; more than 20% of them were singletons. The ten largest clones take up 34% of the sample.

This receptor was identified in a man aged 25-40 years with Graves' ophthalmopathy. The sequencing input was blood. The rearranged segments are TRBV6-1 and TRBJ2-1; 8 central nucleotides agree with TRBD1. The sequenced DNA is TGTGCCAGTTCAACAGGGGGAGGTAGCATCGGTGAGCAGTTCTTC. It specifies CASSTGGGSIGEQFF.